Shown below are 16 T cell receptor beta chains from a single sample sequenced in a study of T cell responses to AZD1222 COVID-19 vaccine. Assay: immunoSEQ multiplex PCR; the TCRdb copy retains only in-frame clones and omits some. Of around 160,000 clones listed, roughly nine tenths are singletons. Sequencing used peripheral blood, obtained 28 days after the second AZD1222 dose. These receptors originate from an adult who received the AZD1222 COVID-19 vaccine.

This chain links TRBV5-4 with TRBJ2-2; 10 nucleotides agree with TRBD1. The CDR3 runs to 15 residues. Germline-derived CDR1 and CDR2 are SGHNT and YYREEE (reference sequence). V lost 0 bases and J lost 6; bases outside the gene matches: 2. CDR3 sequence: CASSLGGQGAGELFF. DNA for the CDR3: TGTGCCAGCAGCTTGGGCGGACAGGGGGCCGGGGAGCTGTTTTTT.

The J gene is TRBJ1-4, the V gene TRBV7-9, with TRBD1 as a possible D gene (5 bases). Germline CDR1 and CDR2: SEHNR and FQNEAQ (reference sequence). V was clipped by 4 bases and J by 5 bases, with 14 bases between them. The CDR3 is 15 amino acids. CDR3 region: CASSSGGRINEKLFF. The DNA for the CDR3 is TGTGCCAGCAGCTCCGGGGGACGGATCAATGAAAAACTGTTTTTT. The whole variable domain, remainder taken from reference TRBV7-9 and TRBJ1-4, is DTGVSQNPRHKITKRGQNVTFRCDPISEHNRLYWYRQTLGQGPEFLTYFQNEAQLEKSRLLSDRFSAERPKGSFSTLEIQRTEQGDSAMYLCASSSGGRINEKLFFGSGTQLSVL.

The chain combines TRBV15 with TRBJ2-1, with a weak D call TRBD1 (5 bases). CDR3 length equals 12 residues. The V gene's germline CDR1 is LNHNV and CDR2 YYDKDF (reference sequence). With 0 bases removed from V and 9 bases from J, the gap between germline ends came to 6 bases. The CDR3 is CATSRDGAEQFF. DNA of the CDR3: TGTGCCACCAGCAGAGATGGGGCTGAGCAGTTCTTC.

V gene TRBV5-1 combines with J gene TRBJ2-7; D might be TRBD2 (5 bases). The length of the CDR3 is 17 residues. CDR1 and CDR2 from the germline V gene are SGHRS and YFSETQ. Trimming removed 0 bases from V and 3 bases from J, with 19 bases in between. For the CDR3, the DNA is TGCGCCAGCAGCTTGGGGTCGGACTTCACCTTAGGCTACGAGCAGTACTTC. Translation gives CASSLGSDFTLGYEQYF.

The chain is built from TRBV6-5 and TRBJ1-3; 7 nucleotides agree with TRBD1. The CDR3 length is 14 residues. After removal of 4 bases from V and 3 bases from J, the junction contained 3 bases not matched to a gene. Germline CDR1 reads MNHEY; CDR2 reads SVGAGI. The CDR3 DNA reads as TGTGCCAGCAGTTTTGCAGGGGGTGGAAACACCATATATTTT. It codes for CASSFAGGGNTIYF.

DNA for the CDR3: TGTGCCAGTAGTTGGCGACATACTAATTCACCCCTCCACTTT. Amino acids: CASSWRHTNSPLHF. The chain employs TRBV19 and TRBJ1-6, with D hard to call. The V and J ends lost 5 bases and 6 bases respectively, with 11 bases between them. The CDR3 is made up of 14 amino acids. Germline values: CDR1 LNHDA, CDR2 SQIVND (reference sequence).

This clone has a single count. The V call is TRBV7-2, the J call TRBJ2-5; TRBD1 is a possible D gene (6 bases). Trimming shortened V by 0 bases and J by 1 base, and 9 bases separated the two germline ends. The CDR3 has 15 amino acids. CDR1 and CDR2 from the germline V gene are SGHTA and FQGNSA. The chain's CDR3 is CASSLALTGQETQYF. For the CDR3, the DNA is TGTGCCAGCAGCTTAGCGTTGACAGGCCAAGAGACCCAGTACTTC.

The chain carries TRBV5-1 and TRBJ1-1; D unclear. The CDR3 runs to 12 residues. V shed 5 bases and J shed 4 bases, with 9 bases lying between them. The germline V gene encodes CDR1 SGHRS and CDR2 YFSETQ. This CDR3 is CASSFKGTEAFF. CDR3 bases: TGCGCCAGCAGTTTCAAAGGCACTGAAGCTTTCTTT.

The genes are TRBV5-1 and TRBJ1-2, with TRBD1 matching 7 bases. Germline V gene sequence: CDR1 SGHRS, CDR2 YFSETQ. The CDR3 is made up of 12 amino acids. V dropped 6 bases and J dropped 8; count of bases not matched to a gene: 7. The CDR3 coding sequence is TGCGCCAGCACAGGGGGACTAGGAGGCTACACCTTC. This encodes CASTGGLGGYTF.

CDR3 residues: CASSQEMGRGGADTQYF. The DNA for the CDR3 is TGTGCCAGCAGCCAAGAAATGGGGCGGGGGGGAGCAGATACGCAGTATTTT. This sequence joins TRBV4-2 and TRBJ2-3; TRBD2 matches at 9 bases. The germline gives CDR1 LGHNA, CDR2 YNFKEQ. The CDR3 covers 17 residues. V was pared by 0 bases and J by 4 bases, with 8 bases of the junction left unmatched.

This chain joins TRBV6-5 and TRBJ1-1; D not resolved. The CDR3 spans 14 residues. Germline V gene data show CDR1 as MNHEY and CDR2 as SVGAGI. Trimming took 4 bases from V and 2 from J, leaving 11 bases between them. CDR3 coding DNA: TGTGCCAGCAGTTCCCCCGACGGAAACACTGAAGCTTTCTTT. It translates to CASSSPDGNTEAFF.

The V gene is TRBV9, the J gene TRBJ2-7; tentatively, D is TRBD1 or TRBD2 (5 bases each). Trimming shortened V by 3 bases and J by 2 bases, and 15 bases separated the two germline ends. Germline lookup yields CDR1 SGDLS and CDR2 YYNGEE. The CDR3 contains 15 residues. DNA for the CDR3: TGTGCCAGCAGCGAGGGACCACCGGGACCCTACGAGCAGTACTTC. It translates to CASSEGPPGPYEQYF. Full variable domain (outside the CDR3, taken from reference TRBV9 and TRBJ2-7): DSGVTQTPKHLITATGQRVTLRCSPRSGDLSVYWYQQSLDQGLQFLIQYYNGEERAKGNILERFSAQQFPDLHSELNLSSLELGDSALYFCASSEGPPGPYEQYFGPGTRLTVT.

CDR3 in amino acids: CAWTLSDVASPLHF. CDR3 coding DNA: TGTGCCTGGACCCTTTCCGACGTAGCCTCACCCCTCCACTTT. The genes are TRBV30 and TRBJ1-6; the D is unclear. V dropped 4 bases and J dropped 10 bases, with 17 bases sitting between them. The CDR3 sequence is 14 residues long. Per the germline V gene, CDR1 is GTSNPN and CDR2 is SVGIG (reference sequence).

The genes are TRBV5-6 and TRBJ2-7; the D call may be TRBD1 or TRBD2 (5 bases each). This CDR3 is 16 amino acids long. Germline CDR1 reads SGHDT; CDR2 reads YYEEEE. V was trimmed by 4 bases and J by 1 base, leaving 18 bases between them. CDR3 sequence: CASSPPGTFESYEQYF. The CDR3 DNA reads TGTGCCAGCAGCCCCCCTGGGACGTTCGAATCCTACGAGCAGTACTTC.

The CDR3 here is CASSSVAVNYGYTF. In nucleotides, the CDR3 is TGTGCCAGCAGCTCGGTGGCGGTTAACTATGGCTACACCTTC. The chain recombines TRBV7-2 with TRBJ1-2; no reliable D call. The CDR3 has 14 residues. Germline V gene lookup returns CDR1 SGHTA and CDR2 FQGNSA. The V and J ends lost 4 bases and 1 base respectively, with 10 bases between them.

This clone was recorded once. V usage is TRBV6-2 or TRBV6-3 and J usage is TRBJ2-7; D is tentatively TRBD1 or TRBD2 (5 bases each). Germline CDR1 is MNHEY and CDR2 is SVGEGT. The CDR3 length is 12 residues. The V end lost 4 bases, the J end lost 7 bases, and 11 bases lay between the germline ends. The CDR3 DNA follows: TGTGCCAGCAGTTCAGGGACGGGGGAGCAGTACTTC. Translation: CASSSGTGEQYF.